This T cell receptor (beta chain) was sequenced in a study of radiation and T cells in renal cell carcinoma. Here immunoSEQ multiplex PCR was the method, and the copy in TCRdb shows in-frame clones only, minus some. The table lists 18,000 or so clones, about 50% of them singletons. Described treatment: 15 Gy SBRT to primary tumor, nephrectomy 4 weeks later. V lost 8 bases, J lost 0 bases, and 17 bases lay in between. This CDR3 has 16 amino acids. The receptor comes from a man aged 45 to 65 with renal cell carcinoma. The chain carries TRBV23-1 and TRBJ1-3; D ambiguous. TRBV23-1 qualifies as an ORF whose function is uncertain. The sample in question was tumor tissue, obtained from a patient whose treatment included radiotherapy and nephrectomy. The CDR3 coding sequence is TGCGCCAGCCAGAGGTATCCAGAGGTCTCTGGAAACACCATATATTTT. Translating gives CASQRYPEVSGNTIYF.